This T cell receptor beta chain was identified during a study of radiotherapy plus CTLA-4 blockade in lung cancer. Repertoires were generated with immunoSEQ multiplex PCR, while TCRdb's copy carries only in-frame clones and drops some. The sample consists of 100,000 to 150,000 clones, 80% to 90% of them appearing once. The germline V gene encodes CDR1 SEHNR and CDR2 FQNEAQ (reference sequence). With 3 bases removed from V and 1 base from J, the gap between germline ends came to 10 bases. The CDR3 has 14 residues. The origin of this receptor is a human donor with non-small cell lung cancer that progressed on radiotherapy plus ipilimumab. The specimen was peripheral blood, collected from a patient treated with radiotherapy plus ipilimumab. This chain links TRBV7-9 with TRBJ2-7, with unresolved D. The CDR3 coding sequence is TGTGCCAGCAGCTTCGTGGGTTTATCCTACGAGCAGTACTTC. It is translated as CASSFVGLSYEQYF.